This record covers a single T cell receptor beta chain. As yet, its antigen is unknown. Donors were nominally healthy when sampled, though unrecorded immune exposures were likely. The PCR made use of 60 Vbeta and 13 Jbeta primers. Assay: immunoSEQ multiplex PCR; the TCRdb copy retains only in-frame clones and omits some. Of some 130,000 clones in the sample, 60% to 85% were seen once. This record comes from a study of cytomegalovirus exposure and HLA in healthy donors. Overall study: Sequencing of around 200 million T cells in an earlier analysis found around 120 million unique TCR beta sequences. Study findings and constraints: About 87% or about 30% of the time was how often most TCR beta V segments were productive, according to an earlier analysis. The later analysis indicated that the majority of CMV-associated TCR beta chains appeared HLA-restricted.

This CDR3 has 18 residues. V gave up 2 bases and J gave up 0 bases; unmatched junction bases: 8. CDR1 and CDR2 (germline): LGHNA, YSLEER. The chain employs TRBV4-3 and TRBJ2-3, with TRBD2 identical over 10 bases. This receptor was identified in a man aged 25-45 years in good health and CMV-seronegative. The sequencing sample was made of PBMCs. The CDR3 DNA follows: TGCGCCAGCAGCCAATCGGGACTAGCGTACTTTAGCACAGATACGCAGTATTTT. This gives the protein CASSQSGLAYFSTDTQYF.